The 21 T cell receptor beta chains in this list originate from one sample, sequenced in a study of human T cells and chemical hapten exposure. A single record per CDR3 protein comes from TCRdb applying MiXCR to the RACE reads. The table has 90,000 to 140,000 distinct CDR3 sequences, around 34% seen once; the top ten hold roughly 2.5%. Time point in this sample: patch test 3, about 24 weeks after DPC sensitization. Treatment here: therapeutic diphenylcyclopropenone sensitization with weekly scalp DPC. Here the sequenced sample was whole blood, taken in connection with sensitization to the hapten diphenylcyclopropenone (DPC). Receptors were obtained from a middle-aged man with alopecia areata. Some clones in this sample may be carry-over from other donors' samples.

This clonotype was detected only a few times. This rearrangement joins TRBV6-6 to TRBJ2-7; perhaps TRBD2 as D (6 bases). V gave up 2 bases and J gave up 0 bases, with 14 bases separating them. This CDR3 is built from 16 residues. Germline assignment: CDR1 MNHNY and CDR2 SVGAGI (reference sequence). The CDR3 bases are TGTGCCAGCAGTTACCGGGGTAGCGGTAGCTCCTACGAGCAGTACGTC. Translating it yields CASSYRGSGSSYEQYV.

V gene TRBV30 combines with J gene TRBJ1-1; 7 bases are shared with TRBD1. V lost 4 bases to trimming and J lost 1 base; unmatched junction nucleotides: 6. The CDR3 runs to 14 residues. CDR1 GTSNPN and CDR2 SVGIG come from the germline V gene (reference sequence). As DNA, the CDR3 is TGTGCCTGGAATCTGGGACAGTGGAACACTGAAGCTTTCTTT. Protein product: CAWNLGQWNTEAFF.

This clonotype was detected a few times. This chain connects TRBV20-1 to TRBJ2-3, with D tentatively TRBD1 (5 bases). Germline assignment: CDR1 DFQATT and CDR2 SNEGSKA (reference sequence). V dropped 2 bases and J dropped 0 bases, with 9 bases sitting between them. CDR3 length: 14 residues. CDR3 region: CSARRQPSTDTQYF. CDR3 nucleotides: TGCAGTGCTAGACGACAGCCTAGCACAGATACGCAGTATTTT.

This clonotype has only a few counts. The chain couples TRBV5-6 to TRBJ2-3; 16 nucleotides line up with TRBD2. The CDR3 contains 18 residues. Germline V gives CDR1 SGHDT, CDR2 YYEEEE. V gave up 0 bases and J gave up 2 bases; unmatched junction bases: 3. The CDR3 is CASSLEGLAGGFTDTQYF. CDR3 sequence (DNA): TGTGCCAGCAGCTTGGAGGGACTAGCGGGAGGGTTCACAGATACGCAGTATTTT.

The chain couples TRBV10-3 to TRBJ2-7; perhaps TRBD1 as D (6 bases). Germline CDR1 is ENHRY and CDR2 is SYGVKD. CDR3 size: 14 residues. Trimming pared 2 bases from V and 0 bases from J, leaving 8 bases between. CDR3 in amino acids: CAISETGSSYEQYF. CDR3 bases: TGTGCCATCAGTGAGACAGGGAGCTCCTACGAGCAGTACTTC.

The chain carries TRBV5-1 and TRBJ2-7; 10 positions agree with TRBD1. With V trimmed by 3 bases and J by 5 bases, 8 bases remained unmatched. The germline CDR1 and CDR2 sequences are SGHRS and YFSETQ. The CDR3 runs 15 residues. In DNA, the CDR3 is TGCGCCAGCAGCTCCTCCGGGACAGGGGTGGACGAGCAGTACTTC. Translation: CASSSSGTGVDEQYF.

This clonotype was seen a single time. V and J are TRBV27 and TRBJ2-2; D not certain. CDR3 length: 15 residues. Per germline, CDR1 MNHEY and CDR2 SMNVEV (reference sequence). Trimming cost V 8 bases and J 4 bases, with 17 bases left between them. The DNA for the CDR3 is TGTGCCAGCCTCACGTCAGCGTTGGGCACCGGGGAGCTGTTTTTT. Protein: CASLTSALGTGELFF.

The chain carries TRBV2 and TRBJ2-6, with D possibly called TRBD1 or TRBD2 (6 bases each). Trimming took off 7 bases at V and 4 bases at J, with 11 bases between the two ends. The CDR3 extends over 14 amino acids. Germline CDR1 is SNHLY and CDR2 is FYNNEI. The CDR3 is CASTGAQGANVLTF. The CDR3 DNA follows: TGTGCCAGCACGGGGGCACAGGGGGCCAACGTCCTGACTTTC.

This clonotype showed up just a few times. The chain joins TRBV27 to TRBJ1-6; D is perhaps TRBD1 (6 bases). Per the germline V gene, CDR1 is MNHEY and CDR2 is SMNVEV (reference sequence). This CDR3 contains 16 residues. V lost 5 bases and J 2 bases, leaving 13 bases between the germline ends. The CDR3 is CASSNVPGAYNSPLHF. The CDR3 nucleotides read TGTGCCAGCAGTAATGTTCCAGGGGCCTATAATTCACCCCTCCACTTT.

This clonotype turned up a few times. V is TRBV20-1 and J is TRBJ2-3; 10 bases match TRBD2. CDR1 and CDR2 (germline): DFQATT, SNEGSKA (reference sequence). V shed 3 bases, J shed 1 base, and the junction held 13 bases outside the gene matches. CDR3 length: 18 amino acids. The DNA for the CDR3 is TGCAGTGCTAGTTCCCTAGCGGGAGAATCAAGCGGCACAGATACGCAGTATTTT. Its translation is CSASSLAGESSGTDTQYF.

The chain has TRBV4-1 and TRBJ2-1; TRBD2 might be the D (5 bases). This CDR3 region has 13 residues. Germline CDR1 and CDR2: MGHRA and YSYEKL. V was pared by 3 bases and J by 3 bases, with 6 bases between. The CDR3 DNA reads as TGCGCCAGCAGCCACGGGGTCTACAATGAGCAGTTCTTC. Its protein product is CASSHGVYNEQFF.

CDR3 nucleotides: TGTGCCAGCAGCTTTCTGGACAGGGGTACCTACGAGCAGTACTTC. It yields the protein CASSFLDRGTYEQYF. The chain combines TRBV7-9 with TRBJ2-7; TRBD1 matches 9 bases. The V segment lost 3 bases and the J segment 2 bases; nucleotides outside the gene matches: 5. CDR1 is SEHNR, CDR2 FQNEAQ, per germline (reference sequence). CDR3 size: 15 residues.

The J gene is TRBJ2-1, the V gene TRBV7-8, with D perhaps TRBD2 (6 bases). Between the trimmed V and J ends, which lost 6 bases and 4 bases, there was a span of 16 bases. Germline V gives CDR1 SGHVS, CDR2 FQNEAQ. The CDR3 runs to 15 residues. The CDR3 here is CASRDRDFYYNEQFF. In DNA, the CDR3 is TGTGCCAGCAGAGACCGGGACTTCTATTACAATGAGCAGTTCTTC.

The chain recombines TRBV18 with TRBJ2-5, with unresolved D. Germline values: CDR1 KGHSH, CDR2 LQKENI. This CDR3 comprises 13 residues. V lost 1 base to trimming and J lost 2 bases, with 5 bases between them. The CDR3 here is CASSPLGQETQYF. The CDR3 DNA follows: TGTGCCAGCTCACCACTGGGACAAGAGACCCAGTACTTC. The variable domain in full, completed from reference TRBV18 and TRBJ2-5, reads NAGVMQNPRHLVRRRGQEARLRCSPMKGHSHVYWYRQLPEEGLKFMVYLQKENIIDESGMPKERFSAEFPKEGPSILRIQQVVRGDSAAYFCASSPLGQETQYFGPGTRLLVL.

This chain links TRBV6-5 with TRBJ1-1, with 8 bases aligning to TRBD1. The CDR3 covers 14 residues. The V gene's germline CDR1 is MNHEY and CDR2 SVGAGI. The V and J ends lost 6 bases and 4 bases, in that order; junction bases with no gene match: 7. Here the CDR3 reads CASSRQGSSTEAFF. The DNA of the CDR3 is TGTGCCAGCAGCCGACAGGGGTCGAGCACTGAAGCTTTCTTT.

Only one count was recorded for this clonotype. CDR3 coding DNA: TGCAGTGCTAGAGATCAAGGGACAGACTACAATGAGCAGTTCTTC. This gives the protein CSARDQGTDYNEQFF. V gene TRBV20-1 combines with J gene TRBJ2-1; 7 nucleotides align to TRBD1. Germline trimming cut 0 bases from V and 3 bases from J; bases unmatched to any gene: 5. This CDR3 comprises 15 residues. The germline gives CDR1 DFQATT, CDR2 SNEGSKA (reference sequence).

This clonotype turned up a few times. V is TRBV6-2 or TRBV6-3 and J is TRBJ2-1; D ambiguous. CDR1 MNHEY and CDR2 SVGEGT come from the germline V gene. V shed 5 bases and J shed 0 bases, with 14 bases lying between them. This CDR3 is built from 16 residues. The CDR3 DNA reads TGTGCCAGCAGTACGAGTATCCTCCCCTCCTACAATGAGCAGTTCTTC. This encodes CASSTSILPSYNEQFF.

This chain connects TRBV24-1 to TRBJ2-3; TRBD2 is a possible D gene (6 bases). CDR3 length equals 13 residues. V lost 12 bases, J lost 2 bases, and 14 bases lay in between. The V gene's germline CDR1 is KGHDR and CDR2 SFDVKD. In DNA, the CDR3 is TGTGCCTCAAGGGGACTCCTCACAGATACGCAGTATTTT. Protein: CASRGLLTDTQYF.

This chain uses TRBV6-2 or TRBV6-3 with TRBJ2-7; 9 positions match TRBD2. Losses at the gene ends were 5 bases for V and 7 bases for J; bases not matched to a gene: 6. This CDR3 contains 13 residues. Germline V lookup: CDR1 MNHEY, CDR2 SVGEGT. The CDR3: CASSPLLAGEQYV. The CDR3 DNA sequence: TGTGCCAGCAGTCCACTCCTAGCGGGGGAGCAGTACGTC.

V is TRBV7-2 and J is TRBJ1-1; D is unclear. Trimming took 2 bases from V and 6 from J, leaving 10 bases between them. This CDR3 is 13 amino acids long. The germline CDR1 and CDR2 sequences are SGHTA and FQGNSA. CDR3 region: CASSLPEGAEAFF. CDR3 DNA sequence: TGTGCCAGCAGCTTACCGGAGGGCGCTGAAGCTTTCTTT. The full variable domain, its missing parts supplied by reference TRBV7-2 and TRBJ1-1, is GAGVSQSPSNKVTEKGKDVELRCDPISGHTALYWYRQSLGQGLEFLIYFQGNSAPDKSGLPSDRFSAERTGGSVSTLTIQRTQQEDSAVYLCASSLPEGAEAFFGQGTRLTVV.

This rearrangement joins TRBV2 to TRBJ2-3; D is uncertain. Germline CDR1 is SNHLY and CDR2 is FYNNEI. CDR3 size: 13 residues. The V and J ends lost 3 bases and 1 base respectively, with 5 bases between them. The CDR3 nucleotides are TGTGCCAGCAGTGAGTCCGGCACAGATACGCAGTATTTT. As protein: CASSESGTDTQYF.